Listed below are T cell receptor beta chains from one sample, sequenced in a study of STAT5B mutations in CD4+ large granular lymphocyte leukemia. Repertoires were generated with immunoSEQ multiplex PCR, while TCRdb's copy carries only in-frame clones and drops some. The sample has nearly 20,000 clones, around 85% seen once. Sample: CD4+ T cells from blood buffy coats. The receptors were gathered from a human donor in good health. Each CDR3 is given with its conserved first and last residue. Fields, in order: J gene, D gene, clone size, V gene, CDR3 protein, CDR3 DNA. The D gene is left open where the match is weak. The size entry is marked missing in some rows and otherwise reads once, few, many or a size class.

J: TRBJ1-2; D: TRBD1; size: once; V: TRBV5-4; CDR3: CASSFGQGGYGYTF; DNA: TGTGCCAGCAGCTTTGGACAGGGAGGCTATGGCTACACCTTC
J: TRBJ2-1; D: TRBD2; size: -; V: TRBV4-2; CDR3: CASSQLAGGNNEQFF; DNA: TGTGCCAGCAGCCAACTAGCGGGGGGAAACAATGAGCAGTTCTTC
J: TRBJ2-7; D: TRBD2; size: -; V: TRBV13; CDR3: CASSLASGSSYEQYF; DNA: TGTGCCAGCAGCTTAGCTAGCGGGAGCTCCTACGAGCAGTACTTC
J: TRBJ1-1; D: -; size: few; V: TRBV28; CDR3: CASSAEGIGNTEAFF; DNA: TGTGCCAGCAGTGCCGAAGGGATCGGGAACACTGAAGCTTTCTTT
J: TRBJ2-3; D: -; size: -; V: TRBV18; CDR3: CASSPALDTDTQYF; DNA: TGTGCCAGCTCACCAGCTTTAGACACAGATACGCAGTATTTT
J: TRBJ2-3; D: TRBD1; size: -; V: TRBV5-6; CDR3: CASSWTGGTDTQYF; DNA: TGTGCCAGCAGCTGGACAGGGGGCACAGATACGCAGTATTTT
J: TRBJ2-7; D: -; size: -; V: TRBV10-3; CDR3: CAISESTSSYEQYF; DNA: TGTGCCATCAGTGAGTCAACTAGTTCCTACGAGCAGTACTTC
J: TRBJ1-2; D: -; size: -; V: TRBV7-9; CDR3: CASSPTYGYGYTF; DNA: TGTGCCAGCAGCCCGACCTACGGCTATGGCTACACCTTC
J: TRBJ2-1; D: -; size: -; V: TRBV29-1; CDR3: CSVEPRGAGAGNEQFF; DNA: TGCAGCGTTGAACCTCGGGGGGCGGGAGCTGGTAATGAGCAGTTCTTC
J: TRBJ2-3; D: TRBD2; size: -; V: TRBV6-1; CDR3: CASSEVFGGGPGDTQYF; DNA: TGTGCCAGCAGTGAAGTCTTTGGGGGAGGGCCTGGCGATACGCAGTATTTT
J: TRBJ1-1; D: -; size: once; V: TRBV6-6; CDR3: CASSLTQNTEAFF; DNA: TGTGCCAGCAGCCTCACACAGAACACTGAAGCTTTCTTT
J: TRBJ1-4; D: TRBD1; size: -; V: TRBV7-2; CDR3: CASSLGTGSNEKLFF; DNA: TGTGCCAGCAGTTTGGGGACAGGGAGTAATGAAAAACTGTTTTTT
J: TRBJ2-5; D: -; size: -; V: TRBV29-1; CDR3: CSVEGVGTQETQYF; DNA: TGCAGCGTTGAAGGCGTGGGCACCCAAGAGACCCAGTACTTC
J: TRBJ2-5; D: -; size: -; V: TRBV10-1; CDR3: CASSESAGTETQYF; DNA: TGCGCCAGCAGTGAGTCGGCAGGGACGGAGACCCAGTACTTC
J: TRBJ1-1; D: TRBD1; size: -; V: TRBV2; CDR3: CASSEWDRYTEAFF; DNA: TGTGCCAGCAGTGAATGGGACAGGTACACTGAAGCTTTCTTT
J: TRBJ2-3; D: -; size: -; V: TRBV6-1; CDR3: CASSEALRVRRGTDTQYF; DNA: TGTGCCAGCAGTGAAGCGCTTCGGGTCCGGCGGGGCACAGATACGCAGTATTTT
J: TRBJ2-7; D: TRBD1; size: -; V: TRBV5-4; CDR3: CASSAPGQGGGEQYF; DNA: TGTGCCAGCAGCGCACCGGGACAGGGAGGTGGCGAGCAGTACTTC
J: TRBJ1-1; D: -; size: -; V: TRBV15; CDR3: CATSSPNTEAFF; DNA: TGTGCCACCAGCAGCCCGAACACTGAAGCTTTCTTT
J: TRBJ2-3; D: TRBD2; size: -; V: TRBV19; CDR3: CASSIGSGLTDTQYF; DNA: TGTGCCAGTAGTATAGGTAGCGGGCTCACAGATACGCAGTATTTT
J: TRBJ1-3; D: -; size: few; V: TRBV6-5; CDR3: CASRPHNSGNTIYF; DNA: TGTGCCAGCAGGCCGCATAACTCTGGAAACACCATATATTTT
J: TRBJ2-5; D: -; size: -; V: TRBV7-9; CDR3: CASSLAEVVGTQYF; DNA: TGTGCCAGCAGCTTAGCAGAGGTGGTCGGGACCCAGTACTTC
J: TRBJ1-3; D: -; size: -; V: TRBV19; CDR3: CGSGTSGNTIYF; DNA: TGTGGCTCAGGTACCTCTGGAAACACCATATATTTT
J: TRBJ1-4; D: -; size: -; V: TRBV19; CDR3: CASSISQGGFEKLFF; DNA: TGTGCCAGTAGTATCAGCCAGGGCGGTTTTGAAAAACTGTTTTTT
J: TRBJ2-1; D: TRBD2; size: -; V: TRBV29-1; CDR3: CSVLGGRLDEQFF; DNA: TGCAGCGTTCTTGGCGGGAGGTTGGATGAGCAGTTCTTC
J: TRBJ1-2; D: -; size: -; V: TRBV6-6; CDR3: CASTGEGQIYGYTF; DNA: TGTGCCAGCACGGGGGAAGGGCAGATCTATGGCTACACCTTC
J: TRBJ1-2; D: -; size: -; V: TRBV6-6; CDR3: CASSFGTTITNAHYTF; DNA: TGTGCCAGCAGTTTTGGGACGACGATAACCAACGCCCATTACACCTTC
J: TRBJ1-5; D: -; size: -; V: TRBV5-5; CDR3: CASSLVGSQPQHF; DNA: TGTGCCAGCAGCTTGGTGGGGAGCCAGCCCCAGCATTTT
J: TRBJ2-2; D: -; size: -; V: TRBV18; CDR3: CASSQGQTTGELFF; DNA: TGTGCCAGCTCCCAAGGACAGACCACCGGGGAGCTGTTTTTT
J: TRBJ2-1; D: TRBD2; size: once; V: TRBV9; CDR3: CASSPGTSGVGSEQFF; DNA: TGTGCCAGCAGCCCGGGGACTAGCGGAGTAGGAAGTGAGCAGTTCTTC
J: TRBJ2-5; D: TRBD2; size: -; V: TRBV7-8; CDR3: CASSTQGLAGVETQYF; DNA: TGTGCCAGCAGCACTCAAGGACTAGCGGGAGTTGAGACCCAGTACTTC
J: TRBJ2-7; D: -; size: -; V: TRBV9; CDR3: CASSVGTWSSYEQYF; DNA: TGTGCCAGCAGCGTGGGGACCTGGAGCTCCTACGAGCAGTACTTC
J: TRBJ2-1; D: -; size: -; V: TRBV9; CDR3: CASSNTGFNEQFF; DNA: TGTGCCAGCAGCAATACAGGGTTCAATGAGCAGTTCTTC
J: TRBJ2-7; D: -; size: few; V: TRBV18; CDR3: CASSPTAYEQYF; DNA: TGTGCCAGCTCACCGACAGCCTACGAGCAGTACTTC
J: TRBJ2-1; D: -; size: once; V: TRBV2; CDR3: CASTSLFAGESEQFF; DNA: TGTGCCAGCACGTCGCTTTTCGCAGGGGAGTCTGAGCAGTTCTTC
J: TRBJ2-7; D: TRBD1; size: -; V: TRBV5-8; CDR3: CASRRTGNSEQYF; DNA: TGTGCCAGCAGAAGGACAGGGAACTCCGAGCAGTACTTC
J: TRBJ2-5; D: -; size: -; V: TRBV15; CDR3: CATSRDRSQETQYF; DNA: TGTGCCACCAGCAGAGACAGGTCCCAAGAGACCCAGTACTTC